This passage covers 10 T cell receptor beta chains from one sample sequenced in a study of blood T cell repertoires in COVID-19. Clones were sequenced by immunoSEQ multiplex PCR, and TCRdb holds only the in-frame ones, with some missing. The table has 200,000 to 250,000 clones, about four fifths seen once; the top ten hold about 4.8%. The specimen sequenced was PBMCs or T cells enriched from blood (not recorded which). These receptors were obtained from a woman in her forties or fifties who had been exposed to COVID-19.

V usage is TRBV6-6 and J usage is TRBJ2-1; D gene uncertain. Per the germline V gene, CDR1 is MNHNY and CDR2 is SVGAGI (reference sequence). This CDR3 comprises 12 residues. V was cut by 2 bases and J by 6 bases, with 5 bases left in between. CDR3 in amino acids: CASSYSVNEQFF. The CDR3, as DNA: TGTGCCAGCAGTTACAGCGTCAATGAGCAGTTCTTC.

The chain carries TRBV2 and TRBJ2-7; D possibly corresponds to TRBD1 (6 bases). CDR3 length: 14 residues. V was shortened by 0 bases and J by 3 bases, with 9 bases between the two germline ends. Germline lookup yields CDR1 SNHLY and CDR2 FYNNEI. The DNA for the CDR3 is TGTGCCAGCAGTGAAGCAGGGGGTAGCTACGAGCAGTACTTC. Translation gives CASSEAGGSYEQYF.

This clone was seen a single time. The chain employs TRBV5-4 and TRBJ2-7; D gene ambiguous. Trimming stripped 0 bases from V and 5 bases from J, with 12 bases between. Germline V lookup: CDR1 SGHNT, CDR2 YYREEE (reference sequence). The CDR3 totals 14 residues. The CDR3 DNA is TGTGCCAGCAGCTTGGAGCCAGGCTGGCACGAGCAGTACTTC. Its translation is CASSLEPGWHEQYF.

The rearrangement joins TRBV28 to TRBJ1-1, with TRBD1 matching over 7 bases. Germline values: CDR1 MDHEN, CDR2 SYDVKM. V dropped 10 bases and J dropped 7; count of bases not matched to a gene: 18. This CDR3 comprises 15 residues. CDR3 loop: CATIPGTAKRGEAFF. For the CDR3, the DNA is TGTGCCACAATTCCCGGGACAGCCAAAAGAGGTGAAGCTTTCTTT. Full variable domain (remainder filled in from reference TRBV28 and TRBJ1-1): DVKVTQSSRYLVKRTGEKVFLECVQDMDHENMFWYRQDPGLGLRLIYFSYDVKMKEKGDIPEGYSVSREKKERFSLILESASTNQTSMYLCATIPGTAKRGEAFFGQGTRLTVV.

This clone was picked up a small number of times. The chain is built from TRBV7-6 and TRBJ1-3; no firm D call. V shed 5 bases and J shed 5 bases, with 13 bases lying between them. CDR3 length: 14 amino acids. The V gene's germline CDR1 is SGHVS and CDR2 FNYEAQ. CDR3 bases: TGTGCCAGCAGCCCCGAAGACGGGAGAAACACCATATATTTT. Translating it yields CASSPEDGRNTIYF.

This clone has a single count. The genes are TRBV5-4 and TRBJ1-6; 12 bases map to TRBD1. The CDR3 extends over 15 amino acids. Germline V CDR1 and CDR2: SGHNT, YYREEE (reference sequence). V was pared by 0 bases and J by 10 bases, with 2 bases of the junction left unmatched. The DNA of the CDR3 is TGTGCCAGCAGCTTGGGGGACAGGGGGCGATCACCCCTCCACTTT. Its protein is CASSLGDRGRSPLHF.

The chain recombines TRBV4-2 with TRBJ2-1; 7 bases are a match to TRBD2. The J segment lost 4 bases and the V segment lost 4 bases, leaving 10 bases of the junction unmatched. Germline assignment: CDR1 LGHNA and CDR2 YNFKEQ. This CDR3 comprises 16 residues. The CDR3 bases are TGTGCCAGCAGCCCTGCCCGGGACTACATTTACAATGAGCAGTTCTTC. Its translation: CASSPARDYIYNEQFF.

The chain joins TRBV5-4 to TRBJ2-5; TRBD1 is a possible D gene (6 bases). Deletions cut 0 bases from V and 5 bases from J, with 11 bases between. From germline, CDR1 is SGHNT and CDR2 YYREEE (reference sequence). The CDR3 has 14 amino acids. The CDR3 sequence: CASSLDRVEETQYF. CDR3 DNA sequence: TGTGCCAGCAGCTTGGACAGGGTAGAGGAGACCCAGTACTTC.

This clone was counted between two and nine times. The V call is TRBV19, the J call TRBJ1-1; the match to TRBD1 covers 10 bases. The CDR3 length is 15 residues. Germline loops: CDR1 LNHDA, CDR2 SQIVND (reference sequence). V lost 5 bases, J lost 6 bases, and 9 bases stayed unmatched. The CDR3 DNA reads TGTGCCAGTAGTGGGGACAGGGGTCGTTTTGCTGAAGCTTTCTTT. Its translation: CASSGDRGRFAEAFF.

This chain joins TRBV7-2 and TRBJ1-3; the match to TRBD1 covers 8 bases. Germline V gene lookup returns CDR1 SGHTA and CDR2 FQGNSA. Unmatched junction bases numbered 6, after V lost 8 bases and J lost 3 bases. The CDR3 loop spans 14 amino acids. The CDR3 sequence is CASLTGTGGNTIYF. The CDR3 nucleotides read TGTGCCAGCCTAACCGGGACAGGTGGAAACACCATATATTTT.